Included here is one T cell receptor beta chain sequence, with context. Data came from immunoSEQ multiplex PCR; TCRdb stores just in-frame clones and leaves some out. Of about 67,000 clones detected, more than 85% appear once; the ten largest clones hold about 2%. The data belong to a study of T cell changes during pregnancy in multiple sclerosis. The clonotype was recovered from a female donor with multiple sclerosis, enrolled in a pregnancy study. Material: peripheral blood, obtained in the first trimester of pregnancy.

CDR3 region: CASSFLPRYEQYF. The CDR3 nucleotides are TGTGCCAGCAGTTTTCTGCCGCGGTACGAGCAGTACTTC. The chain recombines TRBV28 with TRBJ2-7; no clear D. CDR1 MDHEN and CDR2 SYDVKM come from the germline V gene. The CDR3 loop spans 13 amino acids. The ends were cut back, 3 bases at V and 4 bases at J, with 10 bases in the middle.